This T cell receptor (beta chain) was observed in a study of T cells after posttransplantation cyclophosphamide. Whole-study results and caveats: Skin or GI-infiltrating T cells shared few TRB sequences with blood. Donor-recipient repertoire similarity was low at 1-2 months, rising over year one. After PTCy, TRB diversity resembled that of CNI/methotrexate controls.

CDR1 is SNHLY and CDR2 is FYNNEI in the germline V gene. The J segment lost 2 bases and the V segment lost 4 bases, leaving 7 bases of the junction unmatched. The CDR3 runs 16 residues. This clone was recorded a few times. Antigen unknown. TCRdb's copy holds only in-frame clones and misses some; the assay was immunoSEQ multiplex PCR. This sample carries more than 50,000 clones, roughly 86% of them seen once, and the ten largest clones take about 2.8%. This receptor was taken from a man younger than 45 with a blood cancer, CMV-positive, and with a related stem cell donor. Sequencing was performed on PBMCs. The chain links TRBV2 to TRBJ1-5; TRBD1 matches 8 bases. The CDR3 bases are TGTGCCAGCAGTGGTACCCAGGGGGCTGGCAATCAGCCCCAGCATTTT. Its translation: CASSGTQGAGNQPQHF. The complete variable domain, with remaining parts taken from reference TRBV2 and TRBJ1-5, reads EPEVTQTPSHQVTQMGQEVILRCVPISNHLYFYWYRQILGQKVEFLVSFYNNEISEKSEIFDDQFSVERPDGSNFTLKIRSTKLEDSAMYFCASSGTQGAGNQPQHFGDGTRLSIL.